The T cell receptor beta chain under discussion was sequenced for a study of cytomegalovirus exposure and HLA in healthy donors (dated by TCRdb to about 2017). For the study in its entirety: In an earlier analysis of under 600 of the donors, roughly 300 Gb of sequence data and 90 million to 120 million unique TCR beta sequences from 180 million or so T cells were reported. Roughly 300 gigabases of sequencing data and approximately 85 million unique TCR sequences were included in an early release covering 500 to 750 HLA-typed donors. Among the roughly 400 genotyped donors, around 81% belonged to the genetic ancestry cluster associated with self-reported Caucasian donors. The study aimed to test whether signatures of past pathogen exposure could be identified by cataloging public T cell receptors. The study used immunosequencing to profile the T cell repertoires of approximately 690 subjects and linked those repertoires to cytomegalovirus serostatus. In addition to the first cohort of around 670 subjects, a separate validation cohort of 130 or so different subjects was used. To predict cytomegalovirus infection status, the study combined high-throughput TCR immunosequencing, statistical association of individual TCRs with disease status, and machine learning. A later analysis re-examined previously published TCR beta repertoires from 610 or so donors and added high-resolution HLA genotyping to investigate patterns of TCR occurrence. Rather than using new phenotypic data, the later analysis identified candidate immune exposures from TCR beta sequences and from how often those sequences occurred across donors. To decide whether each TCR beta V gene segment behaved as functional or pseudogenic, an earlier analysis of 587 of the donors relied on high-throughput TCR beta sequencing. Donor age, sex, ethnicity and CMV serostatus were compiled alongside the repertoire data. In a later genetic analysis, genome-wide SNP genotypes for about 60% of the 666 donors were used, and that subset was treated as a discovery cohort. All discovery cohort repertoires had been generated using a single sequencing platform. Both class I and class II loci were covered by HLA typing, at four-digit resolution. The number of typed donors differed by locus: about 620-630 for A, B, C, DRB1 and DQB1; 500 to 550 for DQA1; approximately 610 for DPA1; and around 450 for DPB1. Several DR-DQ haplotypes were treated as single units for association and clustering because of strong linkage in the cohort. Among roughly 400 genotyped donors of the cohort, an average of around 240,000 unique TCR beta nucleotide sequences were sequenced per donor, around 20% of them non-productive.

Overall results and qualifications from the work: In a later analysis, around 15,000 TCR beta sequences were associated with specific HLA alleles at a false discovery rate of 0.05. The cohort was sequenced for TCR beta chains only, and without alpha or paired-chain data the features that could be detected were limited. In a later analysis, HLA-associated TCR beta chains showed more clonal expansion and lower generation probabilities than non-associated chains that were equally common. A total of roughly 160 TCR beta chains were listed by the study as associated with cytomegalovirus. In an earlier analysis of around 500 of the donors, most TCR beta V segments appeared in productive rearrangements about 87% or about 30% of the time, broadly matching IMGT annotations. Most TCR sequences were seen in very few donors, while some public TCRs were found in many individuals. Linkage disequilibrium might explain the correlated functional status among segregating V segments, but an unknown experimental factor could not be ruled out. According to the authors, the approach could potentially be generalized to other disease states and immunological phenotypes. Presence/absence analyses assumed roughly uniform sequencing depth across donors, an assumption that may not hold. A few of the identified cytomegalovirus-associated TCR beta chains were confirmed in vitro to be specific for cytomegalovirus antigens. The 87-base-pair reads could not distinguish some IMGT-functional V segments, including TRBV6-2 and TRBV6-3, so those segments were excluded. A further reported finding was that TCR beta sequences accurately predicted the HLA-A and HLA-B alleles for most subjects in the first cohort. V-gene and J-gene trimming of TCR beta chains was associated with a missense DCLRE1C variant in a later genetic analysis, and the association was replicated in an independent cohort. The classifier was reported to diagnose cytomegalovirus status with high specificity and sensitivity in both the original and validation cohorts. A later analysis reported that several top co-occurrence clusters appeared linked to parvovirus B19, influenza, CMV and Epstein-Barr virus. Assigning TCR associations to individual alleles was difficult when HLA alleles, especially DR and DQ, strongly co-occurred. CMV serostatus was the only immune exposure information available for the cohort. Fewer than 20 rarely observed V segments, including chromosome 9 orphons, were excluded from the earlier analysis of approximately 500 of the donors because counts were too low. Because some donors lacked HLA typing at each locus, the association tests relied only on the typed subset. A later analysis found that most CMV-associated TCR beta chains appeared HLA-restricted, with HLA associations seemingly driven largely by CMV exposure. A later genetic analysis reported fewer N-insertions in productive TCRs among donors in an Asian-associated ancestry cluster than the roughly 700-donor mean. A group of highly shared sequence variants was considered likely to be a technical artifact of the sequencing pipeline. In a later analysis, TCR association rates were found to vary across HLA loci, with the most associated TCRs seen for DRB1 alleles and the fewest for HLA-C alleles.

Libraries were made using the immunoSEQ multiplex PCR assay. The multiplex PCR relied on a mix of 60 forward primers for TCR Vbeta segments and 13 reverse primers for TCR Jbeta segments. Amplification of the CDR3 region of rearranged TCR beta genes was performed with a multiplex PCR assay on genomic DNA. The amplified TCR beta libraries were sequenced on the Illumina HiSeq System as 87-base-pair reads. On the study's bioinformatics: A later analysis counted about 80 million unique TCR beta chains across the 666 repertoires, and some 12 million of these chains were shared by at least two donors. A nearest-neighbor algorithm error-corrected the raw reads and collapsed the reads into unique sequences, merging closely related sequences to remove PCR and sequencing errors. To assign V, D and J gene segments, CDR3 sequences were aligned to IMGT reference sequences. For a sequence to be retained, a match of at least six nucleotides to both a V gene segment and a J gene segment was required. Rearrangements were classified as productive when the CDR3 lacked stop codons and remained in frame with V and J, and all other rearrangements were classified as non-productive. Following IMGT convention, CDR3 was defined as the stretch from the second conserved V-encoded cysteine up to the conserved J-encoded phenylalanine. The earlier analysis of more than 450 of the donors excluded sequences that lacked an unambiguous match to a single V gene segment. In an earlier analysis of roughly 600 of the donors, a V segment was called functional when productive rearrangements were above 56.7%, and segregating when the standard deviation between donors exceeded 5%. To diagnose cytomegalovirus status from the catalog of TCR beta chain sequences, a statistical classification framework was built. A later analysis assigned V and J genes by comparing TCR nucleotide sequences with IMGT/GENE-DB human TR gene sequences. The TCRdist pipeline was used in a later analysis to assign CDR3 sequences and most-parsimonious VDJ recombination scenarios. In a later analysis, each TCR beta chain was defined by its CDR3 amino acid sequence together with its V-gene family, and reads lacking a unique V-gene family were excluded. A later analysis removed 550 to 700 highly shared, low-generation-probability nucleotide sequences to deal with suspected cross-contamination and a sequencing artifact. For each public chain, a later analysis derived a clonal expansion index from normalized ranks of inferred template counts within each repertoire. A later analysis computed generation probabilities with a VDJ recombination model fitted to out-of-frame rearrangements, and checked the results against IGoR. Hypergeometric tests were used in a later analysis to score TCR-TCR, TCR-HLA and TCR-CMV co-occurrence, with a repertoire-size bias correction applied to the TCR pairs. A later analysis estimated false discovery rates by permuting HLA or CMV assignments 20 times. In a later analysis, co-occurring TCRs were grouped using DBSCAN, and TCRdist sequence similarity was added for clustering within HLA-allele-positive subsets. For co-occurrence clustering, repertoires with fewer than 30,000 or more than 120,000 public chains were excluded, along with 4 to 6 repertoires with anomalous nucleotide sharing. TCRdb limited this immuneACCESS table to in-frame rearrangements with V and J called. A share of clones is missing; checked studies link under half to unresolved V genes, and the rest is unexplained. From that table come the V and J calls and clone size; the DNA was used to work out D and trimming. The sample table records under 200,000 clones; roughly 80% of these occur just once. The ten largest clones add up to around 2% of the sample.

This clone has just a few counts. This receptor's antigen is unknown. Within one base of it there is no much larger clone, and no base qualities were kept. The CDR1 and CDR2 encoded by the germline V gene are MNHEY and SVGAGI. V and J lose 5 bases and 7 bases, and a span of 8 bases separates them. Spanning cysteine to phenylalanine, the CDR3 consists of 11 amino acids. Left in the record is the CDR3 DNA by itself, 33 bases read in frame from the first base. The cohort consisted of fewer than 700 healthy bone marrow donors. Cohort members were all nominally healthy when sampled, although unrecorded immune exposures were likely present. CMV serostatus was recorded as positive for 250 to 300 and negative for about 50% of the 666 cohort members, whereas no CMV serostatus was recorded for the donor in question. A peripheral blood sample was provided by each donor, and peripheral blood mononuclear cells were used for TCR beta sequencing. The Qiagen DNeasy Blood Extraction Kit was used to extract genomic DNA from the blood cell samples.

The specimen sequenced was PBMCs. The sequence links TRBV6-5 to TRBJ1-1; confidence is insufficient to name the D gene. This clonotype was sampled from a human donor in good health. For the CDR3, the sequence is CASSREREAFF. The bases read TGTGCCAGCAGTAGAGAACGTGAAGCTTTCTTT.